This is a list of T cell receptor beta chains from one sample in a study of blood T cell repertoires in COVID-19. TCRdb's table, derived via immunoSEQ multiplex PCR, lists solely in-frame clones and lacks some. The sample gives hundreds of thousands of clones, more than 85% of which show up once; about 2.9% is in the top ten. The source material was peripheral blood. The receptors here all came from a human donor in a cohort sampled during active COVID-19. Both conserved end residues are part of each CDR3. Each record gives: D gene, clone size, J gene, V gene, CDR3 protein, CDR3 DNA. D genes are given only for firm matches. A row's size may be missing; if present it is once, few, many or a size class.

D gene: .; clone size: once; J gene: TRBJ1-5; V gene: TRBV12-3/TRBV12-4; CDR3 protein: CASRNSYQPQHF; CDR3 DNA: TGTGCCAGCAGAAACAGTTACCAGCCCCAGCATTTT
D gene: TRBD2; clone size: .; J gene: TRBJ2-3; V gene: TRBV11-2; CDR3 protein: CASSLAGGTDTQYF; CDR3 DNA: TGTGCCAGCAGCTTAGCGGGGGGAACAGATACGCAGTATTTT
D gene: .; clone size: .; J gene: TRBJ2-7; V gene: TRBV6-5; CDR3 protein: CASTPAADSNYEQYF; CDR3 DNA: TGTGCCAGCACCCCCGCGGCGGACTCAAACTACGAGCAGTACTTC
D gene: TRBD2; clone size: .; J gene: TRBJ2-7; V gene: TRBV3-1/TRBV3-2; CDR3 protein: CASSQGLWASGVVQYF; CDR3 DNA: TGTGCCAGCAGCCAAGGTTTGTGGGCTAGCGGGGTAGTGCAGTACTTC
D gene: .; clone size: .; J gene: TRBJ1-1; V gene: TRBV19; CDR3 protein: CASNPVFPGGLLNTEAFF; CDR3 DNA: TGTGCCAGTAATCCCGTCTTCCCAGGTGGGCTCCTGAACACTGAAGCTTTCTTT
D gene: TRBD1; clone size: once; J gene: TRBJ2-4; V gene: TRBV30; CDR3 protein: CAWSVEQGKNIQYF; CDR3 DNA: TGTGCCTGGAGTGTTGAACAGGGGAAAAACATTCAGTACTTC
D gene: TRBD2; clone size: .; J gene: TRBJ2-2; V gene: TRBV18; CDR3 protein: CASSPQGLDNTGELFF; CDR3 DNA: TGTGCCAGCTCACCACAGGGACTAGACAACACCGGGGAGCTGTTTTTT
D gene: .; clone size: .; J gene: TRBJ2-3; V gene: TRBV6-1; CDR3 protein: CASSEGGSGADTQYF; CDR3 DNA: TGTGCCAGCAGTGAAGGAGGTAGCGGTGCAGATACGCAGTATTTT
D gene: TRBD1; clone size: .; J gene: TRBJ2-7; V gene: TRBV29-1; CDR3 protein: CSVGGSGQGGEQYF; CDR3 DNA: TGCAGCGTTGGGGGATCCGGACAGGGGGGAGAGCAGTACTTC
D gene: .; clone size: .; J gene: TRBJ2-2; V gene: TRBV5-1; CDR3 protein: CASSSPTSLNTGELFF; CDR3 DNA: TGCGCCAGCAGCTCTCCGACTAGTCTGAACACCGGGGAGCTGTTTTTT
D gene: TRBD2; clone size: once; J gene: TRBJ2-3; V gene: TRBV11-1; CDR3 protein: CASRLAGANTQYF; CDR3 DNA: TGTGCCAGCAGGCTAGCGGGAGCGAATACGCAGTATTTT
D gene: TRBD1; clone size: .; J gene: TRBJ1-5; V gene: TRBV5-1; CDR3 protein: CASSPGTGGFNSNQPQHF; CDR3 DNA: TGCGCCAGCAGCCCCGGGACAGGGGGCTTTAATAGCAATCAGCCCCAGCATTTT
D gene: .; clone size: .; J gene: TRBJ2-5; V gene: TRBV19; CDR3 protein: CASSVGGGGRQETQYF; CDR3 DNA: TGTGCCAGTAGTGTGGGAGGAGGGGGCCGCCAAGAGACCCAGTACTTC
D gene: .; clone size: .; J gene: TRBJ2-7; V gene: TRBV7-9; CDR3 protein: CASSLSGASYEQYF; CDR3 DNA: TGTGCCAGCAGCTTATCGGGAGCCTCCTACGAGCAGTACTTC
D gene: .; clone size: .; J gene: TRBJ2-5; V gene: TRBV5-1; CDR3 protein: CASSLAPGRGETQYF; CDR3 DNA: TGCGCCAGCAGCTTGGCCCCAGGCCGAGGGGAGACCCAGTACTTC
D gene: TRBD1; clone size: .; J gene: TRBJ1-2; V gene: TRBV24-1; CDR3 protein: CATSARQGGGYTF; CDR3 DNA: TGTGCCACCAGTGCCCGACAGGGTGGTGGCTACACCTTC
D gene: .; clone size: .; J gene: TRBJ2-3; V gene: TRBV7-6; CDR3 protein: CASSLGGASTDTQYF; CDR3 DNA: TGTGCCAGCAGCTTAGGTGGGGCAAGCACAGATACGCAGTATTTT
D gene: .; clone size: .; J gene: TRBJ1-1; V gene: TRBV28; CDR3 protein: CASSLRILAFF; CDR3 DNA: TGTGCCAGCAGTTTGAGAATTTTAGCTTTCTTT
D gene: TRBD2; clone size: .; J gene: TRBJ2-7; V gene: TRBV18; CDR3 protein: CASSPTLAGGEQYF; CDR3 DNA: TGTGCCAGCTCACCAACCCTAGCGGGGGGCGAGCAGTACTTC
D gene: TRBD1; clone size: few; J gene: TRBJ1-5; V gene: TRBV30; CDR3 protein: CAWSGDSRQPQHF; CDR3 DNA: TGTGCCTGGAGCGGGGACAGTAGACAGCCCCAGCATTTT
D gene: TRBD2; clone size: .; J gene: TRBJ2-5; V gene: TRBV9; CDR3 protein: CASSVGPSGGETQYF; CDR3 DNA: TGTGCCAGCAGCGTAGGGCCTAGCGGGGGGGAGACCCAGTACTTC
D gene: TRBD1; clone size: .; J gene: TRBJ2-5; V gene: TRBV5-1; CDR3 protein: CASTPGQIIQETQYF; CDR3 DNA: TGCGCCAGCACCCCGGGACAGATTATTCAAGAGACCCAGTACTTC
D gene: .; clone size: .; J gene: TRBJ1-5; V gene: TRBV30; CDR3 protein: CAWKGQGWNQPQHF; CDR3 DNA: TGTGCCTGGAAAGGTCAGGGATGGAATCAGCCCCAGCATTTT
D gene: .; clone size: .; J gene: TRBJ2-6; V gene: TRBV5-1; CDR3 protein: CASSLSSSGANVLTF; CDR3 DNA: TGCGCCAGCAGCTTGTCGTCCTCTGGGGCCAACGTCCTGACTTTC
D gene: TRBD1; clone size: once; J gene: TRBJ2-7; V gene: TRBV11-2; CDR3 protein: CASRWNNRGFEQYF; CDR3 DNA: TGTGCCAGCAGGTGGAATAACAGGGGATTCGAGCAGTACTTC
D gene: .; clone size: .; J gene: TRBJ2-7; V gene: TRBV6-1; CDR3 protein: CASSLTENYEQYF; CDR3 DNA: TGTGCCAGCAGCCTGACGGAGAACTACGAGCAGTACTTC
D gene: TRBD1; clone size: once; J gene: TRBJ2-1; V gene: TRBV3-1/TRBV3-2; CDR3 protein: CASSQLGQGARNEQFF; CDR3 DNA: TGTGCCAGCAGCCAACTCGGACAGGGGGCGCGGAATGAGCAGTTCTTC
D gene: TRBD2; clone size: .; J gene: TRBJ2-5; V gene: TRBV24-1; CDR3 protein: CATSDPGLGLRETQYF; CDR3 DNA: TGTGCCACCAGTGATCCAGGACTAGGGTTAAGGGAGACCCAGTACTTC
D gene: .; clone size: .; J gene: TRBJ2-3; V gene: TRBV28; CDR3 protein: CASPLPRGPPADTQYF; CDR3 DNA: TGTGCCAGCCCCCTTCCCCGGGGTCCCCCCGCAGATACGCAGTATTTT